Listed below are T cell receptor beta chains from one sample, sequenced in a study of blood T cell repertoires in COVID-19. Repertoires were generated with immunoSEQ multiplex PCR, while TCRdb's copy carries only in-frame clones and drops some. The repertoire holds fewer than 300,000 clones, with about 89% as singletons. Sequencing input: peripheral blood. The receptors were gathered from a woman in her twenties or thirties with COVID-19, enrolled during active disease. Both conserved end residues are part of each CDR3. Each record gives: V gene, D gene, clone size, J gene, CDR3 DNA, CDR3 protein. A D gene is named only where the DNA matches it firmly. Size is stated for part of the rows, as once, few or many counts, or as a class when the clone is expanded.

>TRBV5-6|.|once|TRBJ2-1
TGTGCCAGCACCCGGGGGGCTAGCGACTATTACAATGAGCAGTTCTTC
CASTRGASDYYNEQFF
>TRBV6-4|TRBD2|.|TRBJ2-3
TGTGCCAGCAGCGTACTAGCGGGGTCCACAGATACGCAGTATTTT
CASSVLAGSTDTQYF
>TRBV28|TRBD1|few|TRBJ1-1
TGTGCCAGCGACCTAAGGAGGCCAGGGGGTTCGAACACTGAAGCTTTCTTT
CASDLRRPGGSNTEAFF
>TRBV18|TRBD1|.|TRBJ2-7
TGTGCCAGCTCACCACCACAGGGGGCCGAGCAGTACTTC
CASSPPQGAEQYF
>TRBV5-1|TRBD1|.|TRBJ1-1
TGCGCCAGCAGCTTGACAGGGGGAGGGGGCACTGAAGCTTTCTTT
CASSLTGGGGTEAFF
>TRBV5-1|.|few|TRBJ1-2
TGCGCCAGCAGCTTTACTGGAGGGGACGGTTATGGCTACACCTTC
CASSFTGGDGYGYTF
>TRBV6-5|TRBD1|.|TRBJ2-4
TGTGCCAGCAGTCCCTACTCCGGGACAGGGGTCATTCAGTACTTC
CASSPYSGTGVIQYF
>TRBV18|TRBD1|.|TRBJ2-5
TGTGCCAGCTCACCAAGGGGGCGACAGGGGTCGGGAGAGACCCAGTACTTC
CASSPRGRQGSGETQYF
>TRBV6-5|.|.|TRBJ2-1
TGTGCCAGCAGTTACGGCGGGACCCTAGGTGAGCAGTTCTTC
CASSYGGTLGEQFF
>TRBV29-1|.|once|TRBJ2-7
TGCAGCGCCCTGACAGTGTCCTACGAGCAGTACTTC
CSALTVSYEQYF
>TRBV5-1|TRBD2|.|TRBJ2-1
TGCGCCAGCAGCCCCCTAGCGGGAGTAGGCAATGAGCAGTTCTTC
CASSPLAGVGNEQFF
>TRBV18|.|.|TRBJ2-2
TGTGCCAGCTCATCCGGCAGGGAGAACACCGGGGAGCTGTTTTTT
CASSSGRENTGELFF
>TRBV29-1|TRBD2|.|TRBJ2-1
TGCAGCGCCAGAAGGACTAGCGGGAGGAGGGATGAGCAGTTCTTC
CSARRTSGRRDEQFF
>TRBV5-6|.|once|TRBJ1-3
TGTGCCAGCAGCTCAGCCGGGACAACTACTTACTCTGGAAACACCATATATTTT
CASSSAGTTTYSGNTIYF
>TRBV7-9|.|.|TRBJ1-1
TGTGCCAGCAGCTTAGAACCGGGACACCTTGAAGCTTTCTTT
CASSLEPGHLEAFF
>TRBV7-9|.|.|TRBJ1-6
TGTGCCAGCAGCTTTTTGGGGCACGGTTCACCCCTCCACTTT
CASSFLGHGSPLHF